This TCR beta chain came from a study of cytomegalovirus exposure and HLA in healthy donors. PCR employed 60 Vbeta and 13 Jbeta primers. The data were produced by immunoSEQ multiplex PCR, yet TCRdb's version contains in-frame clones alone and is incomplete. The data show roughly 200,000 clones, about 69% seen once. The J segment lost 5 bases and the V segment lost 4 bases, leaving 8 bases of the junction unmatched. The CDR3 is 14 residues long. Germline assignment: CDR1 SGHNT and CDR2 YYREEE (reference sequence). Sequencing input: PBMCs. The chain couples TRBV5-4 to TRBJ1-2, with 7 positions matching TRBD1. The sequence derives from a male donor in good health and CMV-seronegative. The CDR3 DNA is TGTGCCAGCAGCCCCGGGACAGCCAAATATGGCTACACCTTC. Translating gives CASSPGTAKYGYTF.